This entry lists 11 T cell receptor beta chains sequenced from one sample in a study of T cell repertoires in cytomegalovirus infection (dated by TCRdb to the late 2010s). Data came from an Illumina HiSeq 1500. Clones were called with MiXCR by TCRdb after fastp trimmed the public reads at Q25, and only in-frame beta chains were retained. Rows matching on CDR3 protein sequence are summarized as one entry with the most common DNA and genes. The sample table contains 300,000 to 400,000 distinct CDR3 sequences; only one count was recorded for 25% of them. Less than 15% of the sample is taken by the ten largest. In light of the paper, this sample's treatment or condition label describes: in vitro stimulation with specific CMV peptide epitopes to enrich CMV-specific T cells. Their recognized antigens are unknown. This material consisted of cultured PBMCs, taken from culture after CMV antigen stimulation. All receptors come from a human donor in good health (CMV status not recorded). Some clones in this sample may be carry-over from other donors' samples.

This clonotype was recorded a few times. This sequence joins TRBV12-5 and TRBJ2-7, with 7 bases matching TRBD2. The germline V gene has CDR1 LGHNT and CDR2 FRNRAP. The V gene end was trimmed by 6 bases and the J gene end by 4 bases; junction bases not matched to a gene: 6. This CDR3 has 13 amino acids. As DNA, the CDR3 is TGTGCTAGTGGCTGGGGGGGTGGGTACGAGCAGTACGTC. It is translated as CASGWGGGYEQYV.

This clonotype was observed a handful of times. This chain uses TRBV11-2 with TRBJ2-5, with 7 bases matching TRBD2. Germline CDR1 and CDR2: SGHAT and FQNNGV. J gave up 5 bases and V 7 bases, and 10 bases lay outside the gene matches. CDR3 size: 14 residues. CDR3 sequence (DNA): TGTGCCAGCACCTCGTTCGGGAGGACGGAGACCCAGTACTTC. Translated: CASTSFGRTETQYF. The full variable domain, its missing parts supplied by reference TRBV11-2 and TRBJ2-5, is EAGVAQSPRYKIIEKRQSVAFWCNPISGHATLYWYQQILGQGPKLLIQFQNNGVVDDSQLPKDRFSAERLKGVDSTLKIQPAKLEDSAVYLCASTSFGRTETQYFGPGTRLLVL.

This chain links TRBV20-1 with TRBJ2-3; 10 nucleotides match TRBD2. With 1 base clipped from V and 6 bases from J, the junction kept 7 bases outside the gene matches. This CDR3 has 15 amino acids. CDR1 and CDR2 (germline): DFQATT, SNEGSKA (reference sequence). The CDR3 loop is CSARAPAGGRDTQYF. CDR3 DNA: TGCAGTGCTAGAGCTCCAGCGGGAGGGAGGGATACGCAGTATTTT.

The V call is TRBV29-1, the J call TRBJ2-1, with 8 bases identical to TRBD2. CDR1 is SQVTM and CDR2 is ANQGSEA in the germline V gene. This CDR3 has 14 amino acids. V shed 6 bases, J shed 3 bases, and the junction held 7 bases outside the gene matches. This chain's CDR3 is CSVETSELYNEQFF. CDR3 nucleotide sequence: TGCAGCGTAGAGACTAGCGAGCTCTACAATGAGCAGTTCTTC.

This clonotype was seen at least ten times. As DNA, the CDR3 is TGTGCCAGCAGTACCGACAGGGATCAGCCCCAGCATTTT. This translates into CASSTDRDQPQHF. The chain couples TRBV2 to TRBJ1-5, with 7 bases fitting TRBD1. CDR3 length equals 13 residues. The V and J ends lost 5 bases and 5 bases, in that order; junction bases with no gene match: 3. Germline CDR1 SNHLY, CDR2 FYNNEI. Using reference TRBV2 and TRBJ1-5 for the parts outside the CDR3, the full variable domain is EPEVTQTPSHQVTQMGQEVILRCVPISNHLYFYWYRQILGQKVEFLVSFYNNEISEKSEIFDDQFSVERPDGSNFTLKIRSTKLEDSAMYFCASSTDRDQPQHFGDGTRLSIL.

This clonotype has a handful of counts. J is TRBJ2-3 and V is TRBV12-3 or TRBV12-4, with a tentative D call TRBD2 (5 bases). The CDR3 has 18 residues. V lost 5 bases, J lost 2 bases, and 23 bases lay in between. The CDR3 nucleotides read TGTGCCAGCAGTCAACGACTCACGCCAGCGGCATCCACAGATACGCAGTATTTT. Its protein is CASSQRLTPAASTDTQYF.

The DNA of the CDR3 is TGTGCCAGCAGTGTTTGGGGGGTGGGGGTTAACACTGAAGCTTTCTTT. It yields the protein CASSVWGVGVNTEAFF. J is TRBJ1-1 and V is TRBV28; D may be TRBD1 (5 bases). The V end was cut by 5 bases, the J end by 2 bases, with 18 bases between. Per germline, CDR1 MDHEN and CDR2 SYDVKM. This CDR3 spans 16 amino acids. Full variable domain (missing parts from reference TRBV28 and TRBJ1-1): DVKVTQSSRYLVKRTGEKVFLECVQDMDHENMFWYRQDPGLGLRLIYFSYDVKMKEKGDIPEGYSVSREKKERFSLILESASTNQTSMYLCASSVWGVGVNTEAFFGQGTRLTVV.

In this sample, this clonotype turned up many times. This sequence joins TRBV7-2 and TRBJ1-2; no definite D call. The CDR3 is 16 residues long. The V gene lost 1 base and the J gene lost 4 bases, with 16 bases spanning the gap. Germline CDR1 is SGHTA and CDR2 is FQGNSA. The CDR3 region has the DNA TGTGCCAGCAGCTTAGTGGTAGGACGTACCAGCTATGGCTACACCTTC. Translating gives CASSLVVGRTSYGYTF. Supplemented by reference TRBV7-2 and TRBJ1-2, the full variable domain reads GAGVSQSPSNKVTEKGKDVELRCDPISGHTALYWYRQSLGQGLEFLIYFQGNSAPDKSGLPSDRFSAERTGGSVSTLTIQRTQQEDSAVYLCASSLVVGRTSYGYTFGSGTRLTVV.

This clonotype was observed at least ten times. V gene TRBV7-2 combines with J gene TRBJ2-3, with 13 positions matching TRBD2. Germline V gene lookup returns CDR1 SGHTA and CDR2 FQGNSA. The CDR3 extends over 17 amino acids. V was clipped by 4 bases and J by 3 bases; unmatched bases: 7. CDR3 nucleotides: TGTGCCAGCAGCTCCGGGACTAGCGGGAAAAGGACAGATACGCAGTATTTT. This encodes CASSSGTSGKRTDTQYF.

V usage is TRBV4-1 and J usage is TRBJ2-4, with D perhaps TRBD2 (5 bases). CDR3 length: 15 residues. The V gene's germline CDR1 is MGHRA and CDR2 YSYEKL. V lost 3 bases to trimming and J lost 1 base, with 10 bases between them. The CDR3 DNA sequence: TGCGCCAGCAGCCACGGGGTGTGGGCCAAAAACATTCAGTACTTC. It specifies CASSHGVWAKNIQYF.

This clonotype was found a few times. The chain uses TRBV3-1 and TRBJ1-6, with D possibly matching TRBD1 (6 bases). The V end was cut by 7 bases, the J end by 5 bases, with 15 bases between. CDR1 and CDR2 from the germline V gene are LGHDT and YNNKEL (reference sequence). The CDR3 is 15 amino acids. The CDR3 is CASTTGNLHNSPLHF. CDR3 DNA: TGTGCCAGCACCACAGGGAATTTGCATAATTCACCCCTCCACTTT.